Detailed here is one TCR beta chain. Germline V gene data show CDR1 as LGHDT and CDR2 as YNNKEL (reference sequence). This CDR3 contains 14 residues. V was clipped by 4 bases and J by 5 bases, with 11 bases between them. This table comes from immunoSEQ multiplex PCR, and its TCRdb copy is limited to in-frame clones, with some not included. The sample lists 55,000 to 65,000 clones, approximately 91% seen once, with roughly 1.5% in the top ten. The entry originates in a study of blood T cell repertoires in COVID-19. The chain links TRBV3-1 (or the pseudogene TRBV3-2) to TRBJ2-2, with D unresolved. Sequences were obtained from peripheral blood. This TCR derives from a human donor in a cohort sampled during active COVID-19. CDR3 amino acids: CASSLRSPTGELFF. The CDR3 bases are TGTGCCAGCAGCCTCCGTTCCCCGACCGGGGAGCTGTTTTTT.